A selection of T cell receptor beta chains follows, all from one sample in a study of cytomegalovirus exposure and HLA in healthy donors. Data came from immunoSEQ multiplex PCR; TCRdb stores just in-frame clones and leaves some out. Of about 150,000 clones listed, about 82% are singletons. Sample: PBMCs. These receptors originate from a woman in her fifties or sixties in good health and CMV-seropositive. Both conserved end residues are part of each CDR3. D genes are given only for firm matches. For some rows the clone size is stated as once, few or many, or as a class when expanded; others skip it.

size,V,D,J,CDR3,DNA
few,TRBV6-5,TRBD1,TRBJ1-5,CASRRDRGLNQPQHF,TGTGCCAGCAGGCGAGACAGGGGGCTGAATCAGCCCCAGCATTTT
NA,TRBV5-1,NA,TRBJ1-2,CASSLAAVGPYGYTF,TGCGCCAGCAGCTTGGCCGCGGTGGGGCCCTATGGCTACACCTTC
NA,TRBV4-2,TRBD1,TRBJ1-6,CASSQGGQGGSPLHF,TGTGCCAGCAGCCAAGGGGGACAGGGCGGTTCACCCCTCCACTTT
NA,TRBV15,TRBD1,TRBJ1-5,CATSRETGWPWSNQPQHF,TGTGCCACCAGCAGAGAGACAGGGTGGCCATGGAGCAATCAGCCCCAGCATTTT
NA,TRBV19,TRBD1,TRBJ2-3,CASSSDRVERDTDTQYF,TGTGCCAGTAGTTCCGACAGGGTAGAACGGGACACAGATACGCAGTATTTT
NA,TRBV28,TRBD2,TRBJ2-1,CASRGTSPSEQFF,TGTGCCAGCAGAGGGACTAGCCCCAGTGAGCAGTTCTTC
NA,TRBV15,TRBD1,TRBJ2-3,CATSRDGTGGRVETDTQYF,TGTGCCACCAGCAGAGATGGGACAGGGGGTAGGGTGGAGACAGATACGCAGTATTTT
NA,TRBV12-5,NA,TRBJ2-2,CASGSPAGSNTGELFF,TGTGCTAGTGGGTCCCCGGCAGGTTCGAACACCGGGGAGCTGTTTTTT
NA,TRBV5-4,TRBD2,TRBJ2-1,CASTSSGSLNEQFF,TGTGCCAGCACCTCGAGCGGGAGCCTAAATGAGCAGTTCTTC
NA,TRBV28,NA,TRBJ2-7,CASSPGHLYEQYF,TGTGCCAGCAGTCCGGGACACCTCTACGAGCAGTACTTC
NA,TRBV28,NA,TRBJ1-1,CASSYRVEAFF,TGTGCCAGCAGTTACAGGGTGGAAGCTTTCTTT
NA,TRBV2,TRBD2,TRBJ2-3,CASLERGVTDTQYF,TGTGCCAGCCTCGAGCGGGGGGTCACAGATACGCAGTATTTT
NA,TRBV5-1,TRBD1,TRBJ2-1,CASSLRGLDYNEQFF,TGCGCCAGCAGCCTCAGGGGGCTGGACTACAATGAGCAGTTCTTC
NA,TRBV9,TRBD2,TRBJ2-3,CASSYRLAGGLSTDTQYF,TGTGCCAGCAGCTACAGACTAGCGGGGGGGCTTAGCACAGATACGCAGTATTTT
NA,TRBV5-6,TRBD2,TRBJ2-3,CASSFRRGGSDTQYF,TGTGCCAGCAGCTTTCGGCGGGGGGGCTCAGATACGCAGTATTTT
NA,TRBV5-1,TRBD1,TRBJ2-2,CASSLGTGAGELFF,TGCGCCAGCAGCTTGGGAACAGGGGCCGGGGAGCTGTTTTTT
NA,TRBV19,TRBD1,TRBJ1-5,CASSNDRGGGQPQHF,TGTGCCAGTAGCAACGACAGGGGCGGGGGACAGCCCCAGCATTTT
NA,TRBV28,NA,TRBJ1-5,CASSLRGTGGGPQHF,TGTGCCAGCAGCTTACGGGGGACGGGAGGGGGGCCCCAGCATTTT
NA,TRBV7-2,NA,TRBJ2-3,CASSLPRRGTQYF,TGTGCCAGCAGCTTACCTAGACGGGGTACGCAGTATTTT
NA,TRBV7-2,NA,TRBJ2-2,CASSLSGLVNTGELFF,TGTGCCAGCAGCTTATCGGGACTGGTGAACACCGGGGAGCTGTTTTTT
NA,TRBV2,NA,TRBJ2-7,CASSARVEQYF,TGTGCCAGCAGTGCGAGAGTAGAGCAGTACTTC
NA,TRBV7-2,TRBD2,TRBJ2-1,CASSLAPWGGNNEQFF,TGTGCCAGCAGCTTAGCTCCTTGGGGGGGGAACAATGAGCAGTTCTTC
NA,TRBV18,NA,TRBJ1-1,CASSPGGRDMNTEAFF,TGTGCCAGCTCACCAGGGGGGAGAGACATGAACACTGAAGCTTTCTTT
few,TRBV5-6,TRBD1,TRBJ1-2,CASGTGGIYGYTF,TGTGCCAGCGGGACAGGGGGCATCTATGGCTACACCTTC
NA,TRBV9,TRBD2,TRBJ2-5,CASSPTSGGHLGRETQYF,TGTGCCAGCAGCCCGACTAGCGGGGGACACCTCGGGAGGGAGACCCAGTACTTC
NA,TRBV6-1,NA,TRBJ1-1,CASRYPGQTEAFF,TGTGCCAGCAGGTATCCAGGCCAAACTGAAGCTTTCTTT
NA,TRBV7-9,NA,TRBJ1-2,CASSFGEVSGYGYTF,TGTGCCAGCAGCTTTGGAGAGGTCTCTGGCTATGGCTACACCTTC
NA,TRBV15,TRBD2,TRBJ2-1,CATSRVTLAGVYNEQFF,TGTGCCACCAGCAGGGTGACCTTAGCGGGAGTCTACAATGAGCAGTTCTTC
few,TRBV27,TRBD1,TRBJ1-5,CASSLIQGADQPQHF,TGTGCCAGCAGTTTAATCCAGGGGGCAGATCAGCCCCAGCATTTT
NA,TRBV6-5,TRBD1,TRBJ2-1,CAAGQGKGYNEQFF,TGTGCCGCAGGACAGGGGAAGGGCTACAATGAGCAGTTCTTC
NA,TRBV6-1,TRBD1,TRBJ1-1,CASSVDRANTEAFF,TGTGCCAGCAGTGTGGACAGGGCGAACACTGAAGCTTTCTTT
NA,TRBV2,TRBD2,TRBJ2-3,CASSPGLAGGDTQYF,TGTGCCAGCAGTCCAGGACTAGCGGGAGGCGATACGCAGTATTTT
NA,TRBV27,NA,TRBJ1-2,CASSLAGIYGYTF,TGTGCCAGCAGTTTGGCGGGGATCTATGGCTACACCTTC
NA,TRBV5-1,NA,TRBJ2-1,CASSLEPNNEQFF,TGCGCCAGCAGTCTGGAGCCCAACAATGAGCAGTTCTTC
NA,TRBV4-2,NA,TRBJ2-7,CASSQDLSRTYEQYF,TGTGCCAGCAGCCAAGATTTGTCCAGGACCTACGAGCAGTACTTC
NA,TRBV21-1,NA,TRBJ1-3,CASSKVGNRDRNLLSGNTIYF,TGTGCCAGCAGCAAAGTTGGTAATCGGGACAGGAATCTTCTCTCTGGAAACACCATATATTTT
NA,TRBV18,NA,TRBJ1-1,CASSPPGAVMNTEAFF,TGTGCCAGCTCACCACCGGGGGCAGTTATGAACACTGAAGCTTTCTTT
NA,TRBV9,TRBD2,TRBJ2-1,CASSVWASGGNEQFF,TGTGCCAGCAGCGTATGGGCTAGCGGGGGGAATGAGCAGTTCTTC
NA,TRBV6-5,NA,TRBJ1-4,CASRRTAAFGEKLFF,TGTGCCAGCAGACGGACAGCCGCGTTTGGAGAAAAACTGTTTTTT
NA,TRBV4-2,TRBD1,TRBJ1-4,CASSQEPRQGNNEKLFF,TGTGCCAGCAGCCAAGAGCCGAGACAGGGGAATAATGAAAAACTGTTTTTT
NA,TRBV28,NA,TRBJ1-1,CASSDTGRGTNTEAFF,TGTGCCAGCAGTGACACAGGAAGGGGGACGAACACTGAAGCTTTCTTT
NA,TRBV4-2,TRBD1,TRBJ1-4,CASSQTEGATNEKLFF,TGTGCCAGCAGCCAAACGGAGGGGGCTACTAATGAAAAACTGTTTTTT
NA,TRBV7-2,TRBD1,TRBJ1-6,CASSPIPQDRGGYNSPLHF,TGTGCCAGCAGCCCAATCCCCCAGGACAGGGGGGGTTATAATTCACCCCTCCACTTT
NA,TRBV5-6,NA,TRBJ2-7,CASSLAAETAYEQYF,TGTGCCAGCAGCTTGGCGGCGGAGACCGCCTACGAGCAGTACTTC
once,TRBV30,TRBD2,TRBJ2-3,CLAGGLADTQYF,TGCCTAGCGGGAGGGTTGGCAGATACGCAGTATTTT
NA,TRBV27,NA,TRBJ1-4,CASSPTGRTDHNEKLFF,TGTGCCAGCAGTCCGACGGGCCGGACAGACCATAATGAAAAACTGTTTTTT
NA,TRBV14,TRBD1,TRBJ1-1,CASSHPPGTAKSMNTEAFF,TGTGCCAGCAGTCACCCCCCGGGGACAGCAAAATCCATGAACACTGAAGCTTTCTTT
NA,TRBV28,NA,TRBJ2-3,CASRAEGDTQYF,TGTGCCAGCAGGGCGGAGGGAGATACGCAGTATTTT
NA,TRBV5-6,NA,TRBJ2-7,CASSLSGTSYEQYF,TGTGCCAGCAGCTTGAGCGGAACGAGCTACGAGCAGTACTTC
NA,TRBV11-1,TRBD1,TRBJ1-1,CASSLWKGAGIYAGTEAFF,TGTGCCAGCAGCTTATGGAAGGGGGCCGGAATCTATGCTGGCACTGAAGCTTTCTTT
NA,TRBV7-9,TRBD1,TRBJ2-7,CASSPRQGLPYEQYF,TGTGCCAGCAGCCCCCGACAGGGGCTACCTTACGAGCAGTACTTC
NA,TRBV27,NA,TRBJ2-1,CASTRRPTSGGYNEQFF,TGTGCCAGCACCAGACGGCCGACTAGTGGAGGGTACAATGAGCAGTTCTTC
NA,TRBV15,TRBD1,TRBJ1-1,CATSPEQGGDTEAFF,TGTGCCACCAGCCCAGAACAGGGGGGGGACACTGAAGCTTTCTTT
NA,TRBV5-1,NA,TRBJ2-1,CASSLSTVSYNEQFF,TGCGCCAGCAGCCTGAGTACAGTCTCCTACAATGAGCAGTTCTTC
NA,TRBV9,NA,TRBJ2-1,CASQRGGTGVGLNEQFF,TGTGCCAGCCAGAGGGGTGGTACGGGGGTGGGTTTGAATGAGCAGTTCTTC
NA,TRBV7-9,NA,TRBJ1-2,CASSYDKPFGGGYTF,TGTGCCAGCAGCTATGACAAACCATTTGGTGGTGGCTACACCTTC
NA,TRBV27,NA,TRBJ2-3,CASSFGPRGTQYF,TGTGCCAGCAGTTTCGGTCCCAGGGGTACGCAGTATTTT